The 9 T cell receptor beta chains below all came from one sample that was sequenced in a study of Ad26.COV2.S vaccination and SARS-CoV-2 variants. Some clones are missing from TCRdb's copy, which holds only in-frame ones; the method was immunoSEQ multiplex PCR. The table lists 500,000 or so clones, 89% of them singletons, with approximately 2.5% in the top ten. This sample's treatment: about 20 received Ad26.COV2.S at low or high dose, single or two shots; several received placebo; per-sample allocation not given. Samples came from day 63 after the first vaccine or placebo injection. This specimen consisted of peripheral blood, obtained in a trial of Ad26.COV2.S vaccine versus placebo. Receptor source: a person aged 18-65 years who received the Ad26.COV2.S COVID-19 vaccine or a placebo.

The V call is TRBV7-2, the J call TRBJ2-7; 9 nucleotides agree with TRBD1. The V gene's germline CDR1 is SGHTA and CDR2 FQGNSA. The CDR3 is 14 amino acids. V shed 5 bases and J 5 bases; nucleotides not matched to a gene: 7. The CDR3 spells CASSRDRVGNEQYF. As DNA, the CDR3 is TGTGCCAGCAGCCGGGACAGGGTTGGGAACGAGCAGTACTTC.

This clone has just a few counts. The V call is TRBV4-3, the J call TRBJ1-6, with D uncertain. CDR3 length: 16 amino acids. V dropped 2 bases and J dropped 5 bases, with 13 bases sitting between them. Germline CDR1 is LGHNA and CDR2 is YSLEER. DNA for the CDR3: TGCGCCAGCAGCCAAAGCCCGGATGGGGATAATTCACCCCTCCACTTT. Amino acid sequence: CASSQSPDGDNSPLHF.

The V gene is TRBV19, the J gene TRBJ1-1, with a tentative D call TRBD1 (6 bases). Trimming cost V 8 bases and J 4 bases, with 11 bases left between them. Germline assignment: CDR1 LNHDA and CDR2 SQIVND (reference sequence). The CDR3 loop spans 12 amino acids. This CDR3 reads CASQDRVTEAFF. CDR3 coding DNA: TGTGCCAGTCAGGACAGAGTCACTGAAGCTTTCTTT.

The V gene is TRBV28, the J gene TRBJ2-5; TRBD2 matches at 7 bases. There are 18 residues in the CDR3. Trimming removed 7 bases from V and 2 bases from J; junction bases left unmatched: 19. The germline V gene encodes CDR1 MDHEN and CDR2 SYDVKM. DNA for the CDR3: TGTGCCAGCAAACCCTGGGGGGGGGAGAGGATATCTCAAGAGACCCAGTACTTC. It encodes CASKPWGGERISQETQYF.

This chain connects TRBV27 to TRBJ1-2; no definite D call. This CDR3 comprises 14 residues. The germline gives CDR1 MNHEY, CDR2 SMNVEV (reference sequence). Trimming took 3 bases from V and 2 from J, leaving 10 bases between them. The CDR3 reads CASSFIGPNYGYTF. As DNA, the CDR3 is TGTGCCAGCAGTTTTATAGGGCCAAACTATGGCTACACCTTC.

The chain joins TRBV18 to TRBJ2-5, with D possibly TRBD2 on 7 matching bases. There are 16 residues in the CDR3. Germline V gene data show CDR1 as KGHSH and CDR2 as LQKENI. Trimming left V 3 bases short and J 3 bases short, with 17 bases between. The CDR3: CASSPPWRGGEETQYF. The CDR3 region has the DNA TGTGCCAGCTCACCTCCCTGGAGGGGGGGCGAAGAGACCCAGTACTTC.

The chain carries TRBV4-2 and TRBJ2-1; 10 nucleotides line up with TRBD2. The CDR3 consists of 15 residues. V shed 0 bases and J 4 bases; nucleotides not matched to a gene: 0. Germline loops: CDR1 LGHNA, CDR2 YNFKEQ. This CDR3 is CASSQETSGYNEQFF. The CDR3 DNA is TGTGCCAGCAGCCAAGAGACTAGCGGGTACAATGAGCAGTTCTTC.

The V and J genes are TRBV7-2 and TRBJ1-2; perhaps TRBD1 as D (5 bases). Looked up from germline, CDR1 is SGHTA and CDR2 is FQGNSA. This CDR3 spans 13 amino acids. The V gene lost 5 bases and the J gene lost 4 bases, with 11 bases spanning the gap. CDR3 in amino acids: CASSLGRFYGYTF. The CDR3 DNA reads as TGTGCCAGCAGCCTGGGACGGTTCTATGGCTACACCTTC.

This chain uses TRBV27 with TRBJ1-2; D is unclear. The ends were cut back, 8 bases at V and 8 bases at J, with 33 bases in the middle. This CDR3 region has 18 residues. Germline values: CDR1 MNHEY, CDR2 SMNVEV (reference sequence). Here the CDR3 reads CASAPSVGEKPLREGYTF. CDR3 DNA sequence: TGTGCCAGCGCCCCTTCAGTCGGGGAAAAGCCTCTGCGGGAAGGCTACACCTTC.